The rows below give T cell receptor beta chains drawn from one sample of a study of beta chain features in type 1 diabetes. Method: immunoSEQ multiplex PCR; TCRdb's copy keeps in-frame clones and lacks some. The sample shows 100,000 to 150,000 clones, 9% of them seen only once. The sequenced sample was central memory CD4+ T cells from blood. These receptors originate from a man under 40 with type 1 diabetes. CDR3s include the opening cysteine and the closing phenylalanine or tryptophan. D genes are given only for firm matches. The listing skips clone size in some rows; elsewhere it reads once, few, many or a size class.

length: 15
J: TRBJ1-1
size: NA
D: NA
V: TRBV6-6
CDR3: CASSYSIRSGTEAFF
DNA: TGTGCCAGCAGTTACTCGATACGGTCGGGGACTGAAGCTTTCTTT

length: 14
J: TRBJ2-5
size: NA
D: NA
V: TRBV5-1
CDR3: CASSLGGYQETQYF
DNA: TGCGCCAGCAGCTTGGGAGGGTACCAAGAGACCCAGTACTTC

length: 11
J: TRBJ2-7
size: NA
D: NA
V: TRBV20-1
CDR3: CSAARKYEQYF
DNA: TGCAGTGCTGCGAGGAAATACGAGCAGTACTTC

length: 14
J: TRBJ1-2
size: few
D: NA
V: TRBV11-2
CDR3: CASSLEGGGYGYTF
DNA: TGTGCCAGCAGCTTAGAAGGGGGGGGCTATGGCTACACCTTC

length: 12
J: TRBJ2-5
size: NA
D: NA
V: TRBV5-1
CDR3: CASSLQGETQYF
DNA: TGCGCCAGCAGCTTGCAGGGAGAGACCCAGTACTTC

length: 13
J: TRBJ2-5
size: few
D: NA
V: TRBV29-1
CDR3: CSVGGGEIETQYF
DNA: TGCAGCGTGGGGGGGGGCGAGATTGAGACCCAGTACTTC

length: 12
J: TRBJ1-2
size: NA
D: TRBD1
V: TRBV29-1
CDR3: CSGYRDSHGYTF
DNA: TGCAGCGGGTACCGGGACAGTCATGGCTACACCTTC

length: 18
J: TRBJ2-2
size: NA
D: TRBD2
V: TRBV9
CDR3: CASSVLYRGGHNTGELFF
DNA: TGTGCCAGCAGCGTACTTTATCGGGGAGGGCATAACACCGGGGAGCTGTTTTTT

length: 16
J: TRBJ2-5
size: few
D: TRBD2
V: TRBV30
CDR3: CAWDQGTLAVKETQYF
DNA: TGTGCCTGGGATCAGGGTACGCTAGCGGTGAAAGAGACCCAGTACTTC

length: 16
J: TRBJ1-2
size: NA
D: NA
V: TRBV4-2
CDR3: CASSQDRTGNLHGYTF
DNA: TGTGCCAGCAGCCAAGACAGAACGGGGAACCTCCATGGCTACACCTTC

length: 16
J: TRBJ2-4
size: NA
D: TRBD2
V: TRBV5-1
CDR3: CASSWTSGGPEGIQYF
DNA: TGCGCCAGCAGCTGGACTAGCGGGGGCCCTGAAGGCATTCAGTACTTC

length: 13
J: TRBJ1-2
size: NA
D: NA
V: TRBV6-5
CDR3: CASSYNAEYGYTF
DNA: TGTGCCAGCAGTTACAATGCGGAATATGGCTACACCTTC

length: 15
J: TRBJ2-3
size: NA
D: TRBD2
V: TRBV6-5
CDR3: CASSPRGGSTDTQYF
DNA: TGTGCCAGCAGTCCCCGGGGGGGGTCCACAGATACGCAGTATTTT

length: 13
J: TRBJ1-1
size: NA
D: TRBD1
V: TRBV2
CDR3: CASSHRGSRGAFF
DNA: TGTGCCAGCAGTCACAGGGGCTCGCGGGGAGCTTTCTTT

length: 11
J: TRBJ2-1
size: few
D: NA
V: TRBV6-6
CDR3: CASSPSNEQFF
DNA: TGTGCCAGCAGCCCATCCAATGAGCAGTTCTTC

length: 13
J: TRBJ1-2
size: NA
D: NA
V: TRBV7-9
CDR3: CASSLGTDYGYTF
DNA: TGTGCCAGCAGCTTAGGGACAGACTATGGCTACACCTTC

length: 15
J: TRBJ2-1
size: NA
D: TRBD2
V: TRBV11-2
CDR3: CASRTLAGGVNKQFF
DNA: TGTGCCAGCAGGACCCTAGCGGGGGGGGTCAATAAGCAGTTCTTC

length: 12
J: TRBJ1-2
size: NA
D: NA
V: TRBV2
CDR3: CASSERLGGYTF
DNA: TGTGCCAGCAGTGAGCGGCTTGGGGGCTACACCTTC

length: 16
J: TRBJ2-3
size: many
D: NA
V: TRBV5-1
CDR3: CASSLNGGRDTDTQYF
DNA: TGCGCCAGCTCCCTCAACGGGGGGCGAGACACAGATACGCAGTATTTT

length: 18
J: TRBJ1-5
size: few
D: TRBD1
V: TRBV4-1
CDR3: CASSQPPLGTAGLQPQHF
DNA: TGCGCCAGCAGCCAACCGCCCCTTGGGACAGCAGGACTTCAGCCCCAGCATTTT

length: 14
J: TRBJ1-6
size: few
D: TRBD1
V: TRBV5-1
CDR3: CASSSGQGDSPLHF
DNA: TGCGCCAGCAGCTCGGGACAGGGAGATTCACCCCTCCACTTT

length: 12
J: TRBJ2-2
size: NA
D: NA
V: TRBV7-3
CDR3: CASSLSRGELFF
DNA: TGTGCCAGCAGCTTATCTCGGGGGGAGCTGTTTTTT

length: 15
J: TRBJ1-1
size: few
D: NA
V: TRBV7-2
CDR3: CASSPGAGGRTEAFF
DNA: TGTGCCAGCAGCCCTGGGGCGGGGGGAAGGACTGAAGCTTTCTTT

length: 15
J: TRBJ2-6
size: NA
D: NA
V: TRBV4-1
CDR3: CASSFWGAGANVLTF
DNA: TGCGCCAGCAGCTTCTGGGGGGCTGGGGCCAACGTCCTGACTTTC

length: 13
J: TRBJ2-5
size: NA
D: NA
V: TRBV5-1
CDR3: CASSFSGQETQYF
DNA: TGCGCCAGCAGCTTTTCCGGTCAAGAGACCCAGTACTTC

length: 12
J: TRBJ1-3
size: NA
D: NA
V: TRBV29-1
CDR3: CSVGAVGNTIYF
DNA: TGCAGCGTGGGGGCTGTAGGAAACACCATATATTTT

length: 15
J: TRBJ2-1
size: many
D: NA
V: TRBV18
CDR3: CASSPPSEGYGVQFF
DNA: TGTGCCAGCTCCCCTCCGTCTGAGGGTTACGGGGTGCAGTTCTTC

length: 13
J: TRBJ2-1
size: few
D: NA
V: TRBV28
CDR3: CASSLHGTPRKFF
DNA: TGTGCCAGCAGTTTACACGGGACTCCTAGGAAGTTCTTC

length: 14
J: TRBJ1-2
size: few
D: NA
V: TRBV5-6
CDR3: CASSLWGVRYGYTF
DNA: TGTGCCAGCAGCTTATGGGGCGTTCGCTATGGCTACACCTTC

length: 14
J: TRBJ1-1
size: NA
D: NA
V: TRBV11-2
CDR3: CASSFDLGGTEAFF
DNA: TGTGCCAGCAGCTTTGATCTAGGGGGCACTGAAGCTTTCTTT

length: 17
J: TRBJ2-1
size: few
D: TRBD2
V: TRBV9
CDR3: CASSVGTSGQSYNEQFF
DNA: TGTGCCAGCAGCGTTGGGACTAGCGGCCAATCCTACAATGAGCAGTTCTTC

length: 14
J: TRBJ1-6
size: few
D: NA
V: TRBV7-2
CDR3: CASSQGHLNSPLHF
DNA: TGTGCCAGCAGCCAAGGACACCTCAATTCACCCCTCCACTTT

length: 14
J: TRBJ2-3
size: NA
D: NA
V: TRBV11-2
CDR3: CASSPTTRGDTQYF
DNA: TGTGCCAGCAGTCCGACGACCCGCGGGGATACGCAGTATTTT

length: 14
J: TRBJ1-1
size: NA
D: TRBD1
V: TRBV5-1
CDR3: CASSDARGDTEAFF
DNA: TGCGCCAGCAGCGATGCCAGGGGGGACACTGAAGCTTTCTTT

length: 11
J: TRBJ1-2
size: NA
D: TRBD1
V: TRBV20-1
CDR3: CSASSQGTGVF
DNA: TGCAGTGCTAGTTCTCAGGGGACAGGCGTTTTC

length: 11
J: TRBJ2-7
size: NA
D: NA
V: TRBV6-5
CDR3: CASTLRSEQYF
DNA: TGTGCCAGCACCCTAAGGAGCGAGCAGTACTTC

length: 12
J: TRBJ1-5
size: few
D: NA
V: TRBV2
CDR3: CASAAGNQPQHF
DNA: TGTGCCAGCGCCGCGGGGAATCAGCCCCAGCATTTT

length: 15
J: TRBJ2-4
size: many
D: TRBD2
V: TRBV15
CDR3: CATSNRGGPGNIQYF
DNA: TGTGCCACCAGCAACCGGGGGGGCCCGGGAAACATTCAGTACTTC

length: 14
J: TRBJ2-7
size: few
D: TRBD1
V: TRBV6-5
CDR3: CASSYSGDRYEQYF
DNA: TGTGCCAGCAGTTACTCGGGGGACAGGTACGAGCAGTACTTC

length: 15
J: TRBJ2-5
size: few
D: NA
V: TRBV10-2
CDR3: CASSQGPGGQETQYF
DNA: TGCGCCAGCAGCCAGGGGCCGGGGGGTCAGGAGACCCAGTACTTC

length: 19
J: TRBJ2-4
size: NA
D: TRBD2
V: TRBV27
CDR3: CASSLSPSGASGAKNIQYF
DNA: TGTGCCAGCAGTTTATCGCCTAGCGGGGCCTCGGGAGCCAAAAACATTCAGTACTTC

length: 14
J: TRBJ1-6
size: NA
D: TRBD1
V: TRBV19
CDR3: CASSLGTGNTPLHF
DNA: TGTGCCAGTAGCCTCGGGACAGGGAATACACCCCTCCACTTT

length: 17
J: TRBJ2-2
size: NA
D: NA
V: TRBV7-9
CDR3: CASSLLESSRGTGELFF
DNA: TGTGCCAGCAGCCTCCTCGAGTCGAGTCGGGGCACCGGGGAGCTGTTTTTT

length: 14
J: TRBJ2-7
size: NA
D: NA
V: TRBV2
CDR3: CASMFRGAKYEQYF
DNA: TGTGCCAGCATGTTTCGGGGGGCAAAGTACGAGCAGTACTTC

length: 14
J: TRBJ1-6
size: NA
D: NA
V: TRBV5-4
CDR3: CASSLANSHSPLHF
DNA: TGTGCCAGCAGTCTCGCGAACTCTCATTCACCCCTCCACTTT